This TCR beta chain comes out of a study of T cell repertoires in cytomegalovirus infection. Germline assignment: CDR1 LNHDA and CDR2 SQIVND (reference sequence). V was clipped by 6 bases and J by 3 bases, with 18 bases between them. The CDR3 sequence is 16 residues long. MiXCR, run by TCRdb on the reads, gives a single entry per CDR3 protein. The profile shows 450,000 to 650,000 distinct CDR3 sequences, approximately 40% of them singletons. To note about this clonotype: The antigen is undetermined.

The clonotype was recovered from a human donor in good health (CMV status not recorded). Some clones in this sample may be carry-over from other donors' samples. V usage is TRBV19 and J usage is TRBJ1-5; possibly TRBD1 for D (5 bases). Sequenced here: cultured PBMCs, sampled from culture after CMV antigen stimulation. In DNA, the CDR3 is TGTGCCAGTAGAAAACCTGGACATGGATCCAATCAGCCCCAGCATTTT. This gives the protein CASRKPGHGSNQPQHF.